This T cell receptor beta chain was captured in a study of shared clonotypes between healthy human individuals. At the level of the study: Per donor, CD8 memory used one plate, CD8 naive used two, CD4 memory used three and CD4 naive used three.

Clones were read by immunoSEQ multiplex PCR, and TCRdb kept only the in-frame ones, dropping some. Of almost 750,000 clones in the sample, roughly two thirds were seen once. About this clone: Its cognate antigen is unknown.

Findings of the study overall: Across subsets, estimated richness was generally greater for naive than for memory populations.

The CDR3 is 17 amino acids. J was trimmed by 3 bases and V by 4 bases; bases with no gene match: 5. Germline CDR1 is SGHDN and CDR2 is FVKESK. The sequenced material came from memory CD4+ T cells sorted from blood. Subset meaning: CD45RA-negative fraction. This sequence originates from a woman under 40 in good health. The V call is TRBV14, the J call TRBJ2-1; 14 bases match TRBD2. The CDR3 reads CASSLPGLAGDYNEQFF. In DNA form, the CDR3 reads TGTGCCAGCAGCCTTCCGGGACTAGCGGGGGACTACAATGAGCAGTTCTTC.